Each of the 3 T cell receptor beta chains below was sequenced from the same sample in a study of Ad26.COV2.S vaccination and SARS-CoV-2 variants. Assay used: immunoSEQ multiplex PCR; TCRdb lists only in-frame clones, some missing. The table has approximately 460,000 clones, around 89% seen once; the top ten hold 1.7%. The treatment here: around 19 received Ad26.COV2.S at low or high dose, single or two shots; roughly five received placebo; per-sample allocation not given. At day 63 after the first vaccine or placebo injection, samples were drawn. The starting material was peripheral blood, obtained in a trial of Ad26.COV2.S vaccine versus placebo. Receptors originate from a person between 18 and 59 years old who received the Ad26.COV2.S COVID-19 vaccine or a placebo.

This clone was seen a few times. The V call is TRBV5-1, the J call TRBJ2-7; D remains ambiguous. CDR1 SGHRS and CDR2 YFSETQ come from the germline V gene. The CDR3 extends over 13 amino acids. Trimming stripped 4 bases from V and 3 bases from J, with 11 bases between. The CDR3 coding sequence is TGCGCCAGCAGCGCCGTACTTAGCTACGAGCAGTACTTC. Its translation is CASSAVLSYEQYF.

This clone was detected only once. The chain is built from TRBV5-8 and TRBJ2-1; weak D call: TRBD2 (5 bases). In germline, CDR1 is SGHTS, CDR2 YDEGEE. Trimming pared 8 bases from V and 0 bases from J, leaving 15 bases between. This CDR3 has 15 residues. The CDR3 DNA follows: TGTGCCAGGGACTCGCCAACGGACTCCTACAATGAGCAGTTCTTC. It yields the protein CARDSPTDSYNEQFF.

The chain has TRBV4-2 and TRBJ2-7; TRBD2 matches at 9 bases. The germline V gene has CDR1 LGHNA and CDR2 YNFKEQ. This CDR3 spans 15 amino acids. Trimming removed 4 bases from V and 3 bases from J; junction bases left unmatched: 7. CDR3 residues: CASSRVAGEGYEQYF. DNA of the CDR3: TGTGCCAGCAGCCGGGTAGCGGGAGAGGGCTACGAGCAGTACTTC.